This T cell receptor beta chain was obtained from a study of beta chain features in type 1 diabetes. Investigators reverse transcribed all isolated RNA, so they sequenced expressed TCRB transcripts. Profiling relied on immunoSEQ multiplex PCR, and the TCRdb table lists in-frame clones only, not all of them. This table holds hundreds of thousands of clones, approximately 15% found once. Germline V gene data show CDR1 as ENHRY and CDR2 as SYGVKD. The junction had 10 bases not matched to a gene; V was cut back by 8 bases and J by 6 bases. The CDR3 sequence is 14 residues long. Every donor provided one heparinised blood draw, which averaged about 110 mL. This clone was counted many times. Its antigen is still unknown. The study's findings and limits: At VDJ recombination sites, type 1 diabetes patients had fewer insertions and more deleted nucleotides. The question of HLA type influencing TCRB rearrangement was one that remained unresolved here.

The V and J genes are TRBV10-3 and TRBJ2-3; 8 bases match TRBD2. The sequence was obtained from a man younger than 40 in good health. The sample was naive CD4+ T cells from blood. CDR3 protein: CAIGNREGQDTQYF. The CDR3 bases are TGTGCCATCGGGAATCGGGAGGGCCAGGATACGCAGTATTTT.